A single TCR beta chain is shown here with its context. What this receptor recognizes is not known. It has no much larger one-base neighbor in the sample; base qualities were not kept. This sample is part of a study of T-cell reconstitution after alpha-beta-depleted transplantation in children (dated by TCRdb to 2016 to 2017). Context from the whole study: Using TCR repertoire profiling, the study quantitatively followed how T-cell immune reconstitution unfolded in children after TCRalphabeta/CD19-depleted allogeneic hematopoietic cell transplantation.

Broad study findings and their caveats: In some patients, the high TCRbeta diversity seen at day 60 was put down to recipient T cells and intrathymic progenitors that had survived conditioning. The frequencies of hyperexpanded clones fell over the following months, and after one year, T-cell counts and TCRbeta diversity were mostly attributed to newly produced T cells. Apparently early alphabetaT-cell count recovery about two months after transplant reportedly relied on only several hundred rapidly expanded clones derived from non-depleted graft cells.

This specimen's treatment or condition label, interpreted: allogeneic hematopoietic cell transplantation with graft depleted of TCRalphabeta T cells and CD19 B cells. The transplant recipients were children given TCRalphabeta/CD19-depleted allogeneic hematopoietic cell grafts. Receptors were amplified or captured by PCR. The data were produced on an Illumina HiSeq 2500. Molecular barcoding was employed in the preparation of TCR libraries, with unique molecular identifiers being used to normalize TCRbeta repertoire quantification. TCRdb redid the processing of the public reads, applying fastp at Q25 and MiXCR, and retained in-frame beta chains. Merged by CDR3 protein, the rows form single entries marked with the most common genes and DNA. The sample records approximately 170,000 distinct CDR3 sequences, roughly 11% of which are singletons. Under 15% of the sample goes to the ten largest clones. The CDR3, cysteine through phenylalanine, is 14 amino acids long. Only CDR3 DNA is held: 42 bases, read in frame from base 1. In the germline V gene, CDR1 corresponds to MNHNS and CDR2 to SASEGT. The V and J ends are trimmed by 3 bases and 5 bases, leaving 13 bases between them.

This sequence originates from a boy between 2 and 10 years old with acute myeloid leukemia, due to receive a stem cell transplant. The input for sequencing was PBMCs, taken before TCRalphabeta/CD19-depleted stem cell transplant. The chain was built from TRBV6-1 and TRBJ2-5; the D gene is unclear. In nucleotides, the sequence is TGTGCCAGCAGTGAGTCTAATTTGGAGGAGACCCAGTACTTC. This encodes CASSESNLEETQYF.